This T cell receptor (beta chain) was recorded in a study of T cell responses to AZD1222 COVID-19 vaccine. Study summary: It was second doses at about 4 or about 12 weeks that were pooled.

V lost 5 bases and J 6 bases, leaving 10 bases between the germline ends. The CDR3 sequence is 13 residues long. In germline, CDR1 is SGHTA, CDR2 FQGNSA. Broader study findings: Close to half of spike-specific TCRs reportedly recognize unmutated variant regions.

Points on this clone: What it binds is not known.

The repertoire was sequenced with immunoSEQ multiplex PCR; TCRdb's copy has only in-frame clones and lacks some. The sample includes about 130,000 clones, nearly 95% seen only once; the top ten take 0.85% to 0.95%. V is TRBV7-2 and J is TRBJ2-2; D is undetermined. The TCR comes from an adult in good health. Source: peripheral blood, taken on day 0 of AZD1222 vaccination. CDR3 protein: CASSPVRSGELFF. The CDR3 bases are TGTGCCAGCAGCCCTGTGAGGTCCGGGGAGCTGTTTTTT.